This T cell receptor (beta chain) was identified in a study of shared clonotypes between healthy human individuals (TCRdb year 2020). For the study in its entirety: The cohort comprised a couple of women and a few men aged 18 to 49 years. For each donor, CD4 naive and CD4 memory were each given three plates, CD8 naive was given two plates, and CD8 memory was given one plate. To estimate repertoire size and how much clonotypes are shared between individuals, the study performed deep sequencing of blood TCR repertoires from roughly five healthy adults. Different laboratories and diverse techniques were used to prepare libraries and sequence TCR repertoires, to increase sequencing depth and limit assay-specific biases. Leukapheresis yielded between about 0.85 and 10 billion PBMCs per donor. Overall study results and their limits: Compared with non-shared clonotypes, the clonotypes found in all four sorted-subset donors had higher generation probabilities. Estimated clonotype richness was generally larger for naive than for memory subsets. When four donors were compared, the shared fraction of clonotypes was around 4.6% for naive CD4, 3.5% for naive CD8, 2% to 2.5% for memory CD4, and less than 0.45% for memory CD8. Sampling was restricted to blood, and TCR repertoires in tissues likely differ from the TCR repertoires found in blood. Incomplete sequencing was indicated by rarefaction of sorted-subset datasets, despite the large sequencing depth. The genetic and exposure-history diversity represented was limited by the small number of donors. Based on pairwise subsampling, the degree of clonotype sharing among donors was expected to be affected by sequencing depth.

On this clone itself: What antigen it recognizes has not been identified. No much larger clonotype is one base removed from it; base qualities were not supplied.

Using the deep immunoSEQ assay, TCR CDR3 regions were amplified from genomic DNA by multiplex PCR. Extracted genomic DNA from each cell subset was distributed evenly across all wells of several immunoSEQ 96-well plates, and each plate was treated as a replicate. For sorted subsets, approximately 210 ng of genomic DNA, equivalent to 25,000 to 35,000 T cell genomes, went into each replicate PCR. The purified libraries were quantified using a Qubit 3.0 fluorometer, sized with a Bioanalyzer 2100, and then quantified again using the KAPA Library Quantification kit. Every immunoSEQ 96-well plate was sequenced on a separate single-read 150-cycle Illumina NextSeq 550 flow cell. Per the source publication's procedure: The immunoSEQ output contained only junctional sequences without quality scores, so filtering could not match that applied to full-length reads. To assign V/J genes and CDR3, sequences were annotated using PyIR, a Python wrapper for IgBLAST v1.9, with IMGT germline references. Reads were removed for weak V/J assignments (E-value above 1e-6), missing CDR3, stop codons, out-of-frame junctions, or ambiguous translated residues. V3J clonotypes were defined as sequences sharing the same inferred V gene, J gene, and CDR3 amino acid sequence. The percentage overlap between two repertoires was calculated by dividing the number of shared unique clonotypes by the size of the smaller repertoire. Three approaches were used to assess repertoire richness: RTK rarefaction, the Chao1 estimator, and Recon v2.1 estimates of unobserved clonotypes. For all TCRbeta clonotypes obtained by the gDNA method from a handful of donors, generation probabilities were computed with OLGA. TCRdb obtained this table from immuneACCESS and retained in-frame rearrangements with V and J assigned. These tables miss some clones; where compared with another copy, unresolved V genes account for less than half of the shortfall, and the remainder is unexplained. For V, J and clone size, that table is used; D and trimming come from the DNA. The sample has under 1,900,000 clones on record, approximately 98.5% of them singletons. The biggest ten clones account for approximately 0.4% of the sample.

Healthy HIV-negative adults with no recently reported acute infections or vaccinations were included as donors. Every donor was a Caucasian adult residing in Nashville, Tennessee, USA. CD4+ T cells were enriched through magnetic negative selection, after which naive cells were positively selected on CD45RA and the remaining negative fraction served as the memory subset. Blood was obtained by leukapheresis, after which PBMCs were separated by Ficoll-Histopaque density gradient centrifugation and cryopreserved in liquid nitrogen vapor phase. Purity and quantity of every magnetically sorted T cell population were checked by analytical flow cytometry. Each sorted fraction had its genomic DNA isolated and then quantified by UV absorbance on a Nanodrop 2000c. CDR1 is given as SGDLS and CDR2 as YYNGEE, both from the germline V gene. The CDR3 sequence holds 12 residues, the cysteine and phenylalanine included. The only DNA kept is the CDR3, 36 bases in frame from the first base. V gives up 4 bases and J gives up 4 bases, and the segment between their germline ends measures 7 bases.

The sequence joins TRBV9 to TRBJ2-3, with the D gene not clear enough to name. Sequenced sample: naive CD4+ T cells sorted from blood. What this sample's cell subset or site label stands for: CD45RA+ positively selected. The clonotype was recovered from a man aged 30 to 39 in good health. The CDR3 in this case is CASSLPSDTQYF. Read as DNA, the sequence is TGTGCCAGCAGCCTCCCGTCAGATACGCAGTATTTT.